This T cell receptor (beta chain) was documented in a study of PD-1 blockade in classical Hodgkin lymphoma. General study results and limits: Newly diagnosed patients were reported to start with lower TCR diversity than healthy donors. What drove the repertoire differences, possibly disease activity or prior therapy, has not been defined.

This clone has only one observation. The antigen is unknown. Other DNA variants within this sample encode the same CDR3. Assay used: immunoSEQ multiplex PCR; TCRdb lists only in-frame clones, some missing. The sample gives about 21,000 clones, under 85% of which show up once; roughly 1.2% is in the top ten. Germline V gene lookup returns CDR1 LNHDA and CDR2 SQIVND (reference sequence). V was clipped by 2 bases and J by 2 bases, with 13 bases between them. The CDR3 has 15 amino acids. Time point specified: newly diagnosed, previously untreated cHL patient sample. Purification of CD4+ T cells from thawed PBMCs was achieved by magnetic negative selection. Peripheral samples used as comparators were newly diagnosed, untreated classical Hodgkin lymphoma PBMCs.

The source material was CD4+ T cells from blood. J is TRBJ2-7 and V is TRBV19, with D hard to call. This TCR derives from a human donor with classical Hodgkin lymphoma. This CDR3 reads CASSISGAGPYEQYF. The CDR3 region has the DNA TGTGCCAGTAGTATATCGGGCGCCGGCCCCTACGAGCAGTACTTC.